Listed below are T cell receptor beta chains from one sample, sequenced in a study of T cells in Graves' hyperthyroidism and ophthalmopathy. TCRdb processed the multiplex PCR reads anew with MiXCR; each CDR3 protein has one entry. The sample carries about 560,000 distinct CDR3 sequences, 16% recorded once. The sequenced material came from blood. All receptors come from a young woman with Graves' hyperthyroidism. Each CDR3 is given without its conserved first and last residue.

v_gene,j_gene,CDR3aa
TRBV20-1,TRBJ1-3,SALPLRDDSGNTIY
TRBV7-2,TRBJ2-1,ASSLAGTVEVNEQF
TRBV6-1,TRBJ2-7,ASSWPGDYEQY
TRBV19,TRBJ2-6,ASSEYSRDRGSGANVLT
TRBV5-1,TRBJ1-1,ASSLTGQPDFAEAF
TRBV5-1,TRBJ2-3,ASSLAISGTASGTDTQY
TRBV29-1,TRBJ2-7,SVQDVTYEQY
TRBV7-2,TRBJ2-2,ASSLAMGRGTGELF
TRBV3-1,TRBJ2-1,ASSGLAGGGNEQF
TRBV6-1,TRBJ1-1,ASSPRTDVGEAF
TRBV12-3/TRBV12-4,TRBJ2-2,ASSPRWGNTGELF
TRBV5-1,TRBJ2-1,ASSLGYGGSYNDQF
TRBV11-2,TRBJ1-2,ASSSSTGQPYGYT
TRBV12-3/TRBV12-4,TRBJ1-6,ASSLGTASSPLH
TRBV7-9,TRBJ2-5,ASSGGTEGLRETQY
TRBV7-2,TRBJ2-7,ASSPISGEQY
TRBV19,TRBJ1-2,ASRITTGNGYT
TRBV20-1,TRBJ2-2,SARSLAGEDTGELF
TRBV12-3/TRBV12-4,TRBJ2-1,ASRTSGQGTQGSYNEQF
TRBV19,TRBJ2-7,ASSALPGQGSYEQY
TRBV20-1,TRBJ2-7,SARDWGLESEQY
TRBV2,TRBJ2-7,ASSEDRAYEQY
TRBV19,TRBJ2-1,ASSTIAGSGEQF
TRBV20-1,TRBJ1-2,SAPGEDYHGYT
TRBV14,TRBJ2-7,ASSDSRLLAGFYEQY
TRBV15,TRBJ1-4,ATSRGVEEKLF
TRBV30,TRBJ2-2,AETSAGDTGELF
TRBV16,TRBJ1-1,ASSQKVGTEAF
TRBV7-9,TRBJ2-7,ASSLTRVYEQY
TRBV7-8,TRBJ1-2,ASSYQFGRNYGYT
TRBV12-3/TRBV12-4,TRBJ1-1,ASSLMGTGGTEAF
TRBV3-1,TRBJ2-3,ASSQDRVKGGPTDTQY
TRBV6-5,TRBJ1-6,ASSYSTPLDSPLH
TRBV5-1,TRBJ2-7,ASSLVVDYEQY
TRBV12-5,TRBJ2-1,ASGSDSGGFDEQF
TRBV2,TRBJ2-1,ASSRLANNEQF
TRBV12-3/TRBV12-4,TRBJ2-2,ASRGQNTGELF
TRBV20-1,TRBJ2-3,SAGTSGGRTDTQY
TRBV12-3/TRBV12-4,TRBJ2-2,ASSLTGIGELF
TRBV12-3/TRBV12-4,TRBJ2-3,ASTTRFNTDTQY
TRBV20-1,TRBJ2-7,SARPLRDSPFRLERQY
TRBV18,TRBJ2-5,ASSPNGAAQETQY
TRBV20-1,TRBJ1-1,SAAPRMDGPPGAF
TRBV10-1,TRBJ2-5,ASKGTGVGETQY
TRBV19,TRBJ2-1,ASSPDHYNEQF
TRBV6-2/TRBV6-3,TRBJ2-4,ASSPLTSAKNIQY
TRBV7-2,TRBJ2-7,ASSVGQSRPFSYEQY
TRBV30,TRBJ2-5,AWSPGASETQY
TRBV12-3/TRBV12-4,TRBJ2-1,ASSLGTSAGSDEQF
TRBV13,TRBJ2-3,ASSFRQGVRVTDTQY